These 10 T cell receptor beta chains came from one sample sequenced in a study of T cell responses to AZD1222 COVID-19 vaccine. Using immunoSEQ multiplex PCR, the repertoire was profiled, and TCRdb retains in-frame clones only, with some absent. Of approximately 150,000 clones listed, approximately 91% are singletons. The sequences come from peripheral blood, collected 28 days after the second AZD1222 dose. These TCRs come from an adult who received the AZD1222 COVID-19 vaccine.

This chain joins TRBV30 and TRBJ1-5; possibly TRBD1 for D (5 bases). The ends were cut back, 0 bases at V and 5 bases at J, with 14 bases in the middle. Germline V gives CDR1 GTSNPN, CDR2 SVGIG (reference sequence). The CDR3 loop spans 15 amino acids. DNA for the CDR3: TGTGCCTGGAGTGTACAAAGGGGAGGGGATCAGCCCCAGCATTTT. The encoded protein is CAWSVQRGGDQPQHF.

The J gene is TRBJ1-3, the V gene TRBV6-4; D call uncertain. This CDR3 comprises 15 residues. Germline CDR1 is MRHNA and CDR2 is SNTAGT. V lost 2 bases, J lost 3 bases, and 11 bases lay in between. CDR3 amino acids: CASSDPTEVGNTIYF. The CDR3 region has the DNA TGTGCCAGCAGTGACCCGACGGAGGTTGGAAACACCATATATTTT.

This clone was found a few times. The chain couples TRBV19 to TRBJ1-2; 7 nucleotides agree with TRBD1. CDR1 is LNHDA, CDR2 SQIVND, per germline (reference sequence). The CDR3 contains 15 residues. With V trimmed by 7 bases and J by 3 bases, 11 bases remained unmatched. As DNA, the CDR3 is TGTGCCAGTATTGACAGGGCCGGGATTTACTATGGCTACACCTTC. The encoded protein is CASIDRAGIYYGYTF.

This clone has just one count. This chain uses TRBV2 with TRBJ1-5; D is unclear. The CDR3 is 16 amino acids. V was clipped by 3 bases and J by 2 bases, with 14 bases between them. Germline CDR1 and CDR2: SNHLY and FYNNEI. The CDR3 nucleotides are TGTGCCAGCAGTGACCTTCTCCCAAGGGGCAATCAGCCCCAGCATTTT. Its protein product is CASSDLLPRGNQPQHF.

The table lists this clone with a few counts. Different DNA sequences within this sample yield the same CDR3. V and J are TRBV27 and TRBJ2-1, with D tentatively TRBD1 (6 bases). The V end was cut by 5 bases, the J end by 0 bases, with 17 bases between. This CDR3 contains 17 residues. Germline assignment: CDR1 MNHEY and CDR2 SMNVEV (reference sequence). The CDR3 bases are TGTGCCAGCAGTCCCGGTGGGGGCCCCAGCTCCTACAATGAGCAGTTCTTC. Its translation: CASSPGGGPSSYNEQFF.

The rearrangement uses TRBV21-1 and TRBJ1-4; the DNA was not compared with TRBD1, the D call given in the table. TRBV21-1 is a pseudogene locus. The CDR3 is made up of 15 amino acids. CDR3 region: CASSGPGNLNEKLFF. The CDR3 DNA follows: TGTGCCAGCAGCGGTCCAGGGAACCTTAATGAAAAACTGTTTTTT.

The V and J genes are TRBV5-1 and TRBJ2-3; 9 bases agree with TRBD2. V shed 5 bases, J shed 3 bases, and the junction held 4 bases outside the gene matches. Germline V gene lookup returns CDR1 SGHRS and CDR2 YFSETQ. CDR3 size: 14 residues. CDR3 nucleotide sequence: TGCGCCAGCAGGCGGGGGGGCGGTACAGATACGCAGTATTTT. Its protein product is CASRRGGGTDTQYF.

The chain employs TRBV20-1 and TRBJ2-1; TRBD2 agrees at 16 bases. Germline CDR1 DFQATT, CDR2 SNEGSKA (reference sequence). The CDR3 length is 18 residues. Losses at the gene ends were 3 bases for V and 8 bases for J; bases not matched to a gene: 13. In nucleotides, the CDR3 is TGCAGTGCTAGTGCGGGGACTAGCGGGAGGGCCGGTGTGGATGAGCAGTTCTTC. Amino acids: CSASAGTSGRAGVDEQFF.

The V call is TRBV2, the J call TRBJ2-3, with D tentatively TRBD1 or TRBD2 (5 bases each). Looked up from germline, CDR1 is SNHLY and CDR2 is FYNNEI. V shed 11 bases and J shed 8 bases, with 14 bases lying between them. This CDR3 contains 11 residues. The CDR3 nucleotides read TGTGCCGAGGACGGGGCGAGTACGCAGTATTTT. This gives the protein CAEDGASTQYF.

The gene calls are TRBV10-3 and TRBJ1-3; D not certain. There are 16 residues in the CDR3. Trimming took 2 bases from V and 0 from J, leaving 11 bases between them. Per germline, CDR1 ENHRY and CDR2 SYGVKD. CDR3 nucleotide sequence: TGTGCCATCAGTGAGGCAGGCCCCATCTCTGGAAACACCATATATTTT. The encoded protein is CAISEAGPISGNTIYF.